These 21 T cell receptor beta chains share one sample of origin, sequenced in a study of CD8+ T cells in alopecia areata listed by TCRdb under 2018. This specimen's time point label, interpreted: four to five weeks on oral tofacitinib. The treatment or condition label here, explained by the study, means: oral pan-JAK inhibitor, 5-10 mg twice daily. Receptor libraries were prepared by the immunoSEQ multiplex PCR assay. For TCR sequencing, RNA was extracted from every sample and reverse transcribed into cDNA to serve as template. TCRdb holds this immuneACCESS table with in-frame rearrangements only. Some clones are missing; in checked studies, unresolved V genes explain under half, and the rest has no known cause. A total of about 120,000 clones appear in this sample, 53% of them only once. The top ten clones comprise approximately 0.46% of the sample. This specimen was CD4+ T cells sorted from blood, taken at week 4, from a patient treated with tofacitinib. The receptor set was obtained from a human donor with alopecia areata.

This clone occurred a few times. The chain carries TRBV7-3 and TRBJ1-1, with D perhaps TRBD1 (6 bases). V lost 5 bases, J lost 8 bases, and 15 bases lay in between. The CDR3 runs 13 residues. CDR1 is SGHTA, CDR2 FQGTGA, per germline. The CDR3: CASSRDRRTEAFF. CDR3 DNA sequence: TGTGCCAGCAGCCGCGACAGGCGAACAGAAGCTTTCTTT.

The chain recombines TRBV29-1 with TRBJ1-4, with TRBD1 identical over 8 bases. The CDR3 spans 15 residues. J was trimmed by 8 bases and V by 0 bases; bases with no gene match: 8. The germline V gene has CDR1 SQVTM and CDR2 ANQGSEA. CDR3 region: CSVEDLAGGVEKLFF. CDR3 bases: TGCAGCGTTGAAGATCTGGCAGGGGGCGTCGAAAAACTGTTTTTT.

V usage is TRBV29-1 and J usage is TRBJ2-5, with a weak D call TRBD2 (6 bases). Trimming left V 4 bases short and J 5 bases short, with 17 bases between. The CDR3 is 14 residues long. Germline V gene sequence: CDR1 SQVTM, CDR2 ANQGSEA. CDR3 protein: CSVGAPEGRETQYF. CDR3 nucleotide sequence: TGCAGCGTTGGTGCGCCGGAGGGAAGGGAGACCCAGTACTTC.

The chain recombines TRBV7-2 with TRBJ1-1; 9 nucleotides agree with TRBD1. Germline V lookup: CDR1 SGHTA, CDR2 FQGNSA. J lost 4 bases, V lost 5 bases, and 8 bases had no gene match. The CDR3 runs 15 residues. CDR3 sequence: CASSVYRGLGTEAFF. For the CDR3, the DNA is TGTGCCAGCAGCGTCTACAGGGGGCTGGGCACTGAAGCTTTCTTT. Filled out from reference TRBV7-2 and TRBJ1-1, the complete variable domain reads GAGVSQSPSNKVTEKGKDVELRCDPISGHTALYWYRQSLGQGLEFLIYFQGNSAPDKSGLPSDRFSAERTGGSVSTLTIQRTQQEDSAVYLCASSVYRGLGTEAFFGQGTRLTVV.

The CDR3 DNA reads TGTGCCACCCCGGGGAGCGGGTCTGCAGATACGCAGTATTTT. Its protein is CATPGSGSADTQYF. The chain couples TRBV2 to TRBJ2-3, with a weak D call TRBD2 (6 bases). Trimming took 10 bases from V and 4 from J, leaving 18 bases between them. This CDR3 has 14 amino acids. Germline assignment: CDR1 SNHLY and CDR2 FYNNEI.

This clone came up once. The chain is built from TRBV2 and TRBJ1-2; D is undetermined. From germline, CDR1 is SNHLY and CDR2 FYNNEI. Trimming took off 3 bases at V and 4 bases at J, with 9 bases between the two ends. The CDR3 has 13 residues. In DNA form, the CDR3 reads TGTGCCAGCAGTGATTCGGGCAGCTATGGCTACACCTTC. Translating gives CASSDSGSYGYTF.

The V and J genes are TRBV27 and TRBJ1-5, with a tentative D call TRBD1 (6 bases). The CDR3 loop spans 14 amino acids. Trimming cost V 5 bases and J 3 bases, with 11 bases left between them. The germline V gene has CDR1 MNHEY and CDR2 SMNVEV (reference sequence). CDR3 DNA: TGTGCCAGCAGTAGAGGACAGTACAATCAGCCCCAGCATTTT. It yields the protein CASSRGQYNQPQHF.

V usage is TRBV29-1 and J usage is TRBJ1-2; possibly TRBD1 for D (5 bases). Germline V CDR1 and CDR2: SQVTM, ANQGSEA. The CDR3 sequence is 12 residues long. The V and J ends lost 7 bases and 6 bases respectively, with 15 bases between them. The CDR3: CSGTLAGDGYTF. The CDR3 DNA reads as TGCAGCGGCACATTAGCGGGGGATGGCTACACCTTC.

This clone was seen only a few times. The CDR3 loop is CSVEGGAYIYEQYF. The CDR3 coding sequence is TGCAGCGTTGAAGGGGGCGCTTACATCTACGAGCAGTACTTC. This chain connects TRBV29-1 to TRBJ2-7; perhaps TRBD1 as D (5 bases). CDR3 length: 14 residues. V was trimmed by 1 base and J by 3 bases, leaving 13 bases between them. Germline CDR1 SQVTM, CDR2 ANQGSEA.

The chain joins TRBV27 to TRBJ2-5, with a weak D call TRBD1 (5 bases). The CDR3 contains 14 residues. V gave up 5 bases and J gave up 5 bases, with 15 bases separating them. From germline, CDR1 is MNHEY and CDR2 SMNVEV (reference sequence). In DNA form, the CDR3 reads TGTGCCAGCAGTCCAGCAGGGATGTGGGAGACCCAGTACTTC. Translating it yields CASSPAGMWETQYF.

V usage is TRBV18 and J usage is TRBJ2-1, with D tentatively TRBD1 (5 bases). Germline values: CDR1 KGHSH, CDR2 LQKENI. The CDR3 runs 13 residues. V was clipped by 3 bases and J by 7 bases, with 10 bases between them. Here the CDR3 DNA reads TGTGCCAGCTCACCGGGGCAGAATAATGAGCAGTTCTTC. Translating gives CASSPGQNNEQFF.

This clone showed up just a few times. This chain connects TRBV7-9 to TRBJ1-3; D not certain. The V end lost 6 bases, the J end lost 7 bases, and 16 bases lay between the germline ends. In germline, CDR1 is SEHNR, CDR2 FQNEAQ (reference sequence). The CDR3 contains 14 residues. DNA for the CDR3: TGTGCCAGCAGGGCGGTTCTCACGTGGAACACCATATATTTT. Its translation: CASRAVLTWNTIYF.

In this sample, this clone turned up a few times. The chain joins TRBV9 to TRBJ1-3, with TRBD1 matching 8 bases. The germline gives CDR1 SGDLS, CDR2 YYNGEE. The CDR3 spans 16 residues. Trimming removed 0 bases from V and 0 bases from J; junction bases left unmatched: 2. CDR3 DNA sequence: TGTGCCAGCAGCGTAGGGACAGGGCCCTCTGGAAACACCATATATTTT. Translation gives CASSVGTGPSGNTIYF.

This chain joins TRBV4-1 and TRBJ2-4, with TRBD1 identical over 9 bases. The V gene end was trimmed by 4 bases and the J gene end by 3 bases; junction bases not matched to a gene: 4. The germline CDR1 and CDR2 sequences are MGHRA and YSYEKL. CDR3 length: 15 amino acids. The CDR3 loop is CASSRLGQGKNIQYF. The DNA of the CDR3 is TGCGCCAGCAGCCGATTGGGACAGGGCAAAAACATTCAGTACTTC.

In DNA, the CDR3 is TGTGCCAGCAGTCGGGCTAGCGGGAGCCGAGAGCAGTTCTTC. Its translation is CASSRASGSREQFF. The chain links TRBV6-5 to TRBJ2-1; 10 nucleotides align to TRBD2. Germline loops: CDR1 MNHEY, CDR2 SVGAGI. Germline trimming cut 5 bases from V and 10 bases from J; bases unmatched to any gene: 8. The CDR3 runs 14 residues.

V and J are TRBV6-6 and TRBJ1-2; D gene unclear. Germline V gene data show CDR1 as MNHNY and CDR2 as SVGAGI (reference sequence). The CDR3 is 13 residues long. Trimming pared 8 bases from V and 9 bases from J, leaving 19 bases between. In nucleotides, the CDR3 is TGTGCCAGCCGTCGAGAGGAGGGATATAGCTACACCTTC. Amino acids: CASRREEGYSYTF.

By its share, this clone is medium-sized. The chain is built from TRBV7-9 and TRBJ2-6, with TRBD1 identical over 8 bases. The germline gives CDR1 SEHNR, CDR2 FQNEAQ (reference sequence). The CDR3 is 17 residues long. V was clipped by 9 bases and J by 0 bases; unmatched bases: 10. DNA for the CDR3: TGTGCCAGTAACAGGGGGTACGCTCTCTCTGGGGCCAACGTCCTGACTTTC. Encoded protein: CASNRGYALSGANVLTF.

This chain uses TRBV2 with TRBJ1-5, with TRBD1 matching over 7 bases. There are 13 residues in the CDR3. V trimming: 8 bases; J trimming: 2 bases; junction bases outside the gene matches: 3. CDR1 is SNHLY and CDR2 is FYNNEI in the germline V gene. CDR3 DNA sequence: TGTGCCAGCCAGGGGACAGGCAATCAGCCCCAGCATTTT. Translation: CASQGTGNQPQHF.

This chain uses TRBV5-1 with TRBJ1-1, with TRBD1 matching 7 bases. J gave up 2 bases and V 4 bases, and 5 bases lay outside the gene matches. The V gene's germline CDR1 is SGHRS and CDR2 YFSETQ. CDR3 length equals 14 residues. CDR3 nucleotide sequence: TGCGCCAGCAGCCCGGGACAGCCTAACACTGAAGCTTTCTTT. Translation gives CASSPGQPNTEAFF.

In this sample, this clone turned up a few times. The chain is built from TRBV6-5 and TRBJ2-7; a weak D match, TRBD1 (6 bases). CDR1 MNHEY and CDR2 SVGAGI come from the germline V gene. V was cut by 6 bases and J by 7 bases, with 16 bases left in between. The CDR3 runs 13 residues. The CDR3 spells CASSPGAGEEQYF. Here the CDR3 DNA reads TGTGCCAGCAGCCCCGGAGCAGGGGAGGAGCAGTACTTC.

Only a few counts were recorded for this clone. The rearrangement uses TRBV30 and TRBJ1-1; D is perhaps TRBD1 (5 bases). V was cut by 0 bases and J by 0 bases, with 8 bases left in between. The V gene's germline CDR1 is GTSNPN and CDR2 SVGIG (reference sequence). The CDR3 loop spans 14 amino acids. This CDR3 reads CAWSVQGVNTEAFF. In nucleotides, the CDR3 is TGTGCCTGGAGTGTACAAGGGGTGAACACTGAAGCTTTCTTT.